What follows are 27 T cell receptor beta chains derived from one specimen sequenced in a study of T cells in Graves' hyperthyroidism and ophthalmopathy. It was RNA transcripts that yielded the amplified TCR beta CDR3 regions. Researchers ran a first-round RT-PCR on the TCR CDR3 using the HTBI primer set. TCRdb independently ran MiXCR on the multiplex PCR reads; one entry per CDR3 protein. The table includes 700,000 to 850,000 distinct CDR3 sequences, about 35% detected once. Sequencing was carried out using blood. Receptors were obtained from a middle-aged woman with Graves' hyperthyroidism.

The V call is TRBV25-1, the J call TRBJ2-7; either TRBD1 or TRBD2 may supply D (5 bases each). This CDR3 spans 13 amino acids. Trimming shortened V by 8 bases and J by 6 bases, and 17 bases separated the two germline ends. Germline assignment: CDR1 MGHDK and CDR2 SYGVNS. In DNA form, the CDR3 reads TGTGCCAGCCGCGGGCAGGGAATGAGCGAGCAGTACTTC. This encodes CASRGQGMSEQYF.

This clonotype was recorded many times. V gene TRBV29-1 combines with J gene TRBJ1-1; 8 nucleotides agree with TRBD1. This CDR3 contains 13 residues. V was pared by 6 bases and J by 8 bases, with 11 bases of the junction left unmatched. CDR1 and CDR2 from the germline V gene are SQVTM and ANQGSEA. CDR3 in DNA: TGCAGCGTACGGGACAGGTTCCTCCAGGAAGCTTTCTTT. Its translation is CSVRDRFLQEAFF.

The CDR3, as DNA: TGTGCCAGCAGTTTATCTATGGACAGTCGCAGATCAAACTATGGCTACACCTTC. Its protein product is CASSLSMDSRRSNYGYTF. The chain carries TRBV12-3 or TRBV12-4 and TRBJ1-2, with D perhaps TRBD1 (6 bases). The CDR3 runs 18 residues. V was pared by 2 bases and J by 2 bases, with 21 bases between.

The gene calls are TRBV19 and TRBJ2-7; the D gene is possibly TRBD1 (6 bases). The CDR3 is 14 amino acids. Germline V gene lookup returns CDR1 LNHDA and CDR2 SQIVND (reference sequence). Trimming pared 3 bases from V and 3 bases from J, leaving 12 bases between. The CDR3 DNA follows: TGTGCCAGTAGTATCGCAGGGGATCGCTACGAGCAGTACTTC. Its protein product is CASSIAGDRYEQYF.

The chain recombines TRBV19 with TRBJ2-2; 10 positions agree with TRBD2. The germline V gene has CDR1 LNHDA and CDR2 SQIVND (reference sequence). Losses at the gene ends were 3 bases for V and 9 bases for J; bases not matched to a gene: 7. This CDR3 has 15 residues. The CDR3 DNA is TGTGCCAGTAGTATTGGAGCGGGAGGGCGACGGGAGCTGTTTTTT. The encoded protein is CASSIGAGGRRELFF.

The rearrangement links TRBV6-5 to TRBJ1-4; a weak D match, TRBD1 (6 bases). CDR1 is MNHEY, CDR2 SVGAGI, per germline. Trimming pared 2 bases from V and 8 bases from J, leaving 15 bases between. The CDR3 runs 15 residues. The CDR3 protein is CASSYLRGQEEKLFF. CDR3 nucleotide sequence: TGTGCCAGCAGTTACCTCAGGGGCCAAGAAGAAAAACTGTTTTTT.

Concerning this clonotype itself: A read error is possible here, since a much larger clone lies one base away. The chain is built from TRBV2 and TRBJ1-4; D is possibly TRBD1 (5 bases). The CDR3 has 15 amino acids. V was trimmed by 6 bases and J by 3 bases, leaving 14 bases between them. Germline V gene sequence: CDR1 SNHLY, CDR2 FYNNEI. As DNA, the CDR3 is TGTGCCAGCAGCCCTATGTGGACACCTAATGAAAAACTGTTTTTT. As protein: CASSPMWTPNEKLFF. Full variable domain (remainder filled in from reference TRBV2 and TRBJ1-4): EPEVTQTPSHQVTQMGQEVILRCVPISNHLYFYWYRQILGQKVEFLVSFYNNEISEKSEIFDDQFSVERPDGSNFTLKIRSTKLEDSAMYFCASSPMWTPNEKLFFGSGTQLSVL.

This clonotype was seen a handful of times. The chain combines TRBV6-5 with TRBJ1-2; 10 bases match TRBD1. The CDR3 sequence is 14 residues long. Germline CDR1 and CDR2: MNHEY and SVGAGI. After removal of 0 bases from V and 8 bases from J, the junction contained 3 bases not matched to a gene. This chain's CDR3 is CASSYSSTGGGYTF. The CDR3 DNA is TGTGCCAGCAGTTACTCTTCGACAGGGGGCGGCTACACCTTC.

This clonotype was detected many times. J is TRBJ1-6 and V is TRBV20-1; D is unresolved. CDR1 and CDR2 from the germline V gene are DFQATT and SNEGSKA (reference sequence). This CDR3 region has 8 residues. The CDR3 is CSPSPLHF. The CDR3 DNA follows: TGCAGCCCTTCACCCCTCCACTTT.

This clonotype turned up a few times. The chain uses TRBV4-2 and TRBJ1-5; 8 nucleotides match TRBD1. J lost 6 bases, V lost 6 bases, and 10 bases had no gene match. The CDR3 loop spans 15 amino acids. Per germline, CDR1 LGHNA and CDR2 YNFKEQ. CDR3 nucleotide sequence: TGTGCCAGCAGGACAGGGGCGCACCCGGGTCAGCCCCAGCATTTT. Translating it yields CASRTGAHPGQPQHF.

The sample holds many counts of this clonotype. The rearrangement joins TRBV4-3 to TRBJ1-2; no clear D gene. The CDR3 is made up of 14 amino acids. The germline V gene encodes CDR1 LGHNA and CDR2 YSLEER. Deletions cut 1 base from V and 4 bases from J, with 10 bases between. CDR3 amino acids: CASSQGGVSYGYTF. The CDR3 nucleotides read TGCGCCAGCAGCCAAGGGGGTGTGAGCTATGGCTACACCTTC.

This clonotype was seen a handful of times. For the CDR3, the DNA is TGCGCCAGCAGTGAGTCATCGGACTTCGGGAGGGAGCAGTACTTC. The encoded protein is CASSESSDFGREQYF. The chain combines TRBV10-1 with TRBJ2-7; TRBD2 matches 7 bases. The CDR3 is made up of 15 amino acids. V dropped 0 bases and J dropped 7; count of bases not matched to a gene: 9. CDR1 WNHNN and CDR2 SYGVQD come from the germline V gene (reference sequence).

This clonotype was seen a handful of times. Being one base from a much bigger clone, this may be a read error. This chain links TRBV5-8 with TRBJ2-7; maybe TRBD1 (6 bases). Germline V lookup: CDR1 SGHTS, CDR2 YDEGEE. CDR3 length: 12 amino acids. The V gene lost 3 bases and the J gene lost 2 bases, with 6 bases spanning the gap. The CDR3 DNA follows: TGTGCCAGCAGCTGGGACACCTACGAGCAGTACTTC. It translates to CASSWDTYEQYF.

This clonotype was observed at least ten times. The chain employs TRBV20-1 and TRBJ1-1; possibly TRBD1 for D (6 bases). Looked up from germline, CDR1 is DFQATT and CDR2 is SNEGSKA (reference sequence). V dropped 7 bases and J dropped 2 bases, with 14 bases sitting between them. The CDR3 has 13 residues. CDR3 DNA: TGCAGTGGGGACGTGACAGGAAACACTGAAGCTTTCTTT. Amino acid sequence: CSGDVTGNTEAFF.

This clonotype was picked up many times. The V call is TRBV7-3, the J call TRBJ1-2, with TRBD1 matching 8 bases. Germline-derived CDR1 and CDR2 are SGHTA and FQGTGA. The V segment lost 6 bases and the J segment 2 bases; nucleotides outside the gene matches: 8. CDR3 size: 15 residues. CDR3 sequence: CASSQQGVTNYGYTF. The CDR3 nucleotides are TGTGCCAGCAGTCAACAGGGGGTAACGAACTATGGCTACACCTTC.

This clonotype was picked up many times. This sequence joins TRBV9 and TRBJ1-1; maybe TRBD1 (6 bases). The CDR3 runs to 13 residues. The germline CDR1 and CDR2 sequences are SGDLS and YYNGEE. V lost 3 bases and J 3 bases, leaving 9 bases between the germline ends. CDR3: CASSADRHTEAFF. As DNA, the CDR3 is TGTGCCAGCAGCGCCGACAGGCACACTGAAGCTTTCTTT.

This clonotype was picked up a small number of times. The chain employs TRBV3-1 and TRBJ1-1; D ambiguous. The CDR3 contains 15 residues. The V gene's germline CDR1 is LGHDT and CDR2 YNNKEL (reference sequence). V was shortened by 0 bases and J by 3 bases, with 11 bases between the two germline ends. CDR3 nucleotide sequence: TGTGCCAGCAGCCAAGATTTCCCGAGTCACACTGAAGCTTTCTTT. Its protein product is CASSQDFPSHTEAFF. Together with reference TRBV3-1 and TRBJ1-1, the CDR3 gives the full variable domain: DTAVSQTPKYLVTQMGNDKSIKCEQNLGHDTMYWYKQDSKKFLKIMFSYNNKELIINETVPNRFSPKSPDKAHLNLHINSLELGDSAVYFCASSQDFPSHTEAFFGQGTRLTVV.

The chain recombines TRBV19 with TRBJ1-4; D is ambiguous. Per the germline V gene, CDR1 is LNHDA and CDR2 is SQIVND (reference sequence). This CDR3 contains 12 residues. V lost 3 bases, J lost 5 bases, and 4 bases lay in between. In DNA, the CDR3 is TGTGCCAGTAGTATTTTAAATGAAAAACTGTTTTTT. Amino acid sequence: CASSILNEKLFF.

The rearrangement uses TRBV29-1 and TRBJ1-2, with 9 positions matching TRBD1. Germline V lookup: CDR1 SQVTM, CDR2 ANQGSEA. The CDR3 is 12 amino acids. After removal of 7 bases from V and 7 bases from J, the junction contained 7 bases not matched to a gene. The CDR3 is CSDTGGAIGYTF. The CDR3 nucleotides are TGCAGCGATACAGGGGGCGCTATTGGCTACACCTTC.

This clonotype was recorded many times. The chain combines TRBV5-4 with TRBJ1-4; D may be TRBD1 (6 bases). This CDR3 region has 13 residues. V shed 3 bases and J shed 6 bases, with 9 bases lying between them. The germline CDR1 and CDR2 sequences are SGHNT and YYREEE (reference sequence). The CDR3 coding sequence is TGTGCCAGCAGCTCACGGACAGATGAAAAACTGTTTTTT. Translation gives CASSSRTDEKLFF.

The gene calls are TRBV20-1 and TRBJ2-2; either TRBD1 or TRBD2 may fit D (6 bases each). Trimming stripped 6 bases from V and 4 bases from J, with 18 bases between. The CDR3 covers 15 residues. The germline gives CDR1 DFQATT, CDR2 SNEGSKA (reference sequence). CDR3 region: CSAWGLPGGTGELFF. CDR3 DNA sequence: TGCAGTGCCTGGGGGCTACCCGGGGGCACCGGGGAGCTGTTTTTT.

This clonotype was detected many times. This chain uses TRBV19 with TRBJ1-4; 7 bases match TRBD1. CDR1 LNHDA and CDR2 SQIVND come from the germline V gene (reference sequence). V gave up 7 bases and J gave up 7 bases; unmatched junction bases: 15. The CDR3 is made up of 16 amino acids. CDR3 DNA sequence: TGTGCCAGTACCCTCAAAGGAGACAGGGCTGGTGAAAAACTGTTTTTT. Residues: CASTLKGDRAGEKLFF.

This clonotype has at least ten counts. This rearrangement joins TRBV7-8 to TRBJ1-6; D remains unclear. V lost 5 bases and J 3 bases, leaving 8 bases between the germline ends. This CDR3 spans 14 amino acids. Germline loops: CDR1 SGHVS, CDR2 FQNEAQ. CDR3 sequence: CASSPQIYNSPLHF. CDR3 in DNA: TGTGCCAGCAGCCCACAGATCTATAATTCACCCCTCCACTTT.

The chain joins TRBV5-8 to TRBJ2-7, with 8 bases matching TRBD1. The J segment lost 3 bases and the V segment lost 4 bases, leaving 9 bases of the junction unmatched. CDR3 size: 15 residues. Germline CDR1 and CDR2: SGHTS and YDEGEE. In DNA, the CDR3 is TGTGCCAGCAGCCGAATTAGGGACAGGAACTACGAGCAGTACTTC. Protein: CASSRIRDRNYEQYF.

The sample holds a few counts of this clonotype. This sequence joins TRBV6-5 and TRBJ1-2, with D perhaps matching TRBD1 (6 bases). V lost 4 bases and J lost 1, with 10 bases in between. The germline V gene has CDR1 MNHEY and CDR2 SVGAGI. CDR3 length: 14 amino acids. The CDR3 is CASSLHRVNYGYTF. The CDR3 DNA reads as TGTGCCAGCAGTTTACACAGGGTTAACTATGGCTACACCTTC.

The V and J genes are TRBV7-9 and TRBJ2-7, with a tentative D call TRBD2 (5 bases). CDR1 is SEHNR and CDR2 is FQNEAQ in the germline V gene (reference sequence). V was cut by 3 bases and J by 3 bases, with 15 bases left in between. The CDR3 runs 15 residues. The CDR3 region has the DNA TGTGCCAGCAGCTTTAATTGGAGGATCCTCTACGAGCAGTACTTC. Its translation: CASSFNWRILYEQYF.

This clonotype was picked up many times. The chain carries TRBV12-3 or TRBV12-4 and TRBJ1-6; 8 bases map to TRBD1. The CDR3 contains 15 residues. V was clipped by 3 bases and J by 9 bases; unmatched bases: 7. The CDR3 DNA is TGTGCCAGCAGTTTTGGGGACAGGTCGCTTTCACCCCTCCACTTT. It translates to CASSFGDRSLSPLHF.